This entry concerns a single T cell receptor (beta chain). This sample also contains other DNA sequences that code for the same CDR3. This sample stems from a study of shared clonotypes between healthy human individuals. Sequencing used immunoSEQ multiplex PCR; TCRdb keeps in-frame clones, though not all of them. This table has around 1,900,000 clones, just over 90% appearing once. The germline gives CDR1 LNHDA, CDR2 SQIVND (reference sequence). V shed 5 bases and J shed 1 base, with 11 bases lying between them. The CDR3 is 14 amino acids. The naive CD8 population came from CD45RO-negative cells selected for CCR7, without terminally differentiated effector memory CD45RA+ cells.

The origin of this receptor is a man between 18 and 29 years old in good health. Some clones in this sample may be carry-over from other donors' samples. Sequenced material: naive CD8+ T cells from PBMCs. The gene calls are TRBV19 and TRBJ1-1, with D unclear. In DNA, the CDR3 is TGTGCCAGTAGTTCGAGCGGGAGGAACACTGAAGCTTTCTTT. Its translation is CASSSSGRNTEAFF. Based on the CDR3 plus reference TRBV19 and TRBJ1-1, the full variable domain is DGGITQSPKYLFRKEGQNVTLSCEQNLNHDAMYWYRQDPGQGLRLIYYSQIVNDFQKGDIAEGYSVSREKKESFPLTVTSAQKNPTAFYLCASSSSGRNTEAFFGQGTRLTVV.